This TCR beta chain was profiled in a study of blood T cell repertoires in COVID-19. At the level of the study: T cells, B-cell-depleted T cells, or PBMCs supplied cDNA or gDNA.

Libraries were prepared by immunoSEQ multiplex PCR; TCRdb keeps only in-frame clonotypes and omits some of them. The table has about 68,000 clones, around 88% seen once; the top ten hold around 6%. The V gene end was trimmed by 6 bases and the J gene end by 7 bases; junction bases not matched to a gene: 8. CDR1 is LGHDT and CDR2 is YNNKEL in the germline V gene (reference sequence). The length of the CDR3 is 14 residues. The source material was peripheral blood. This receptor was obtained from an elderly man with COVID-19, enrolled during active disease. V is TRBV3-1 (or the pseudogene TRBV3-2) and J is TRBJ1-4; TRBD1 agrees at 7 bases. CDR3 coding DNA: TGTGCCAGCAGTCCAACGACAGGGAGTGAAAAACTGTTTTTT. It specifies CASSPTTGSEKLFF.